This note documents a single TCR beta chain sequence. The antigen is not known. The CD4+ fraction was divided into a CD45RA+ naive subset and a CD45RA-negative memory subset. The data were taken from a study of shared clonotypes between healthy human individuals. Study-level results: Deeper or shallower sequencing was expected to change how clonotypes are shared among donors.

CDR3 length: 14 amino acids. The V end was cut by 5 bases, the J end by 2 bases, with 13 bases between. Germline lookup yields CDR1 SSHAT and CDR2 FNYEAQ (reference sequence). Repertoires were generated with immunoSEQ multiplex PCR, while TCRdb's copy carries only in-frame clones and drops some. Found here are about 1.4 million clones, roughly 95% of them singletons; the top ten hold approximately 1.1%. The sequenced sample was naive CD4+ T cells sorted from blood. Noted subset: CD45RA+ positively selected. The TCR comes from a young man in good health. J is TRBJ2-7 and V is TRBV7-7; D might be TRBD2 (5 bases). CDR3 loop: CASSPLPGAYEQYF. Written as DNA, the CDR3 is TGTGCCAGCAGCCCGCTCCCCGGGGCCTACGAGCAGTACTTC.